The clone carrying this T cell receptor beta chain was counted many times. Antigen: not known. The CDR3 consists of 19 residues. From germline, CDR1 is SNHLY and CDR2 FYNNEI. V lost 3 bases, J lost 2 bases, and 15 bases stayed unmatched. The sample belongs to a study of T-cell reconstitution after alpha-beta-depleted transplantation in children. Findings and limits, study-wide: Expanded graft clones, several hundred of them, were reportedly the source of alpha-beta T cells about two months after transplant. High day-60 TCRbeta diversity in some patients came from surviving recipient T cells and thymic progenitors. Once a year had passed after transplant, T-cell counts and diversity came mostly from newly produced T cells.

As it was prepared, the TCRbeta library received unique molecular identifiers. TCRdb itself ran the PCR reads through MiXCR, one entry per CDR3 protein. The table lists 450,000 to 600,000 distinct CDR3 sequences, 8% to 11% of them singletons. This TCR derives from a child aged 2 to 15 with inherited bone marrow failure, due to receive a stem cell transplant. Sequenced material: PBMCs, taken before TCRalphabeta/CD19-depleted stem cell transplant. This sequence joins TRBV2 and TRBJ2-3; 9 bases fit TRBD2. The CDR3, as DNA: TGTGCCAGCAGTGATAGTGGTAGCGGGAGTTGGGAGAACACAGATACGCAGTATTTT. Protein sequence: CASSDSGSGSWENTDTQYF. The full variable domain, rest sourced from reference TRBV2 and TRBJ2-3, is EPEVTQTPSHQVTQMGQEVILRCVPISNHLYFYWYRQILGQKVEFLVSFYNNEISEKSEIFDDQFSVERPDGSNFTLKIRSTKLEDSAMYFCASSDSGSGSWENTDTQYFGPGTRLTVL.